This entry features one T cell receptor beta chain sequence. Here immunoSEQ multiplex PCR was the method, and the copy in TCRdb shows in-frame clones only, minus some. The sample carries about 300,000 clones, roughly 89% recorded once. Allocation to cohorts depended on clinical history reported by the participants. Participants classified as exposed had met a COVID-19 case within 2 weeks before study entry. The CDR3 is 13 residues long. Trimming took off 6 bases at V and 7 bases at J, with 12 bases between the two ends. Germline assignment: CDR1 SGHAT and CDR2 FQNNGV. This record comes from a study of blood T cell repertoires in COVID-19. Study-wide context: The United States, Italy and Spain were the sources of the acute and convalescent COVID-19 samples.

V usage is TRBV11-2 and J usage is TRBJ2-2; a possible D gene is TRBD2 (5 bases). What was sequenced was PBMCs or T cells enriched from blood (not recorded which). The receptor was isolated from a woman in her forties or fifties who had been exposed to COVID-19. The CDR3 here is CASRTEGSGELFF. DNA of the CDR3: TGTGCCAGCAGAACAGAGGGTAGCGGGGAGCTGTTTTTT.